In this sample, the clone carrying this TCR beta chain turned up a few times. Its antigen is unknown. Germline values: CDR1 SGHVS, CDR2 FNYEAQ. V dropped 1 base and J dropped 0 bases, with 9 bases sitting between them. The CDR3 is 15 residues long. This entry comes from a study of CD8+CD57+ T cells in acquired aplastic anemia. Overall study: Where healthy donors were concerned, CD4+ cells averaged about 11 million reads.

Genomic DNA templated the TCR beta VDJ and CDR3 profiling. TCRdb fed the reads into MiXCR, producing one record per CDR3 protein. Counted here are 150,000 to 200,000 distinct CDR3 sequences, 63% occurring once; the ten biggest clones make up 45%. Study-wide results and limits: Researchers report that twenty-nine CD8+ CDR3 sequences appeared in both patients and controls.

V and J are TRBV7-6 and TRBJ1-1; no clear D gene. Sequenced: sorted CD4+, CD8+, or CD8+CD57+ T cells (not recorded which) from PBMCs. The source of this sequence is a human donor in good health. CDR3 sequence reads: CASSLGGPMNTEAFF. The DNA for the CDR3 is TGTGCCAGCAGCTTAGGAGGTCCCATGAACACTGAAGCTTTCTTT.